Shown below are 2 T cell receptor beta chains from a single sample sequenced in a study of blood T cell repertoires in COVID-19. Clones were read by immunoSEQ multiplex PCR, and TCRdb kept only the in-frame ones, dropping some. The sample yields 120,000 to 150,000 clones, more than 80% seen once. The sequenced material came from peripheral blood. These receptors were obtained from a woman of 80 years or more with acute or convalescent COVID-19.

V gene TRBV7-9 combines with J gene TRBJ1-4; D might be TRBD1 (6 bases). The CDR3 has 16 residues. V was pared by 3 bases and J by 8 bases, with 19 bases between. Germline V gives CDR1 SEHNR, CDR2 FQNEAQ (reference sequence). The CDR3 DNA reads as TGTGCCAGCAGCTTTAAAAAGGGGGTCCTGGGAGAAAAACTGTTTTTT. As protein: CASSFKKGVLGEKLFF.

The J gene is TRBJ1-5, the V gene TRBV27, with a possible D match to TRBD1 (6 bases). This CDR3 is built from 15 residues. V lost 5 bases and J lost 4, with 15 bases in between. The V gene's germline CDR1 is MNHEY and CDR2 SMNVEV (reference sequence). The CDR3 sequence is CASSTSRQGNQPQHF. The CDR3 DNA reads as TGTGCCAGCAGTACCTCCCGGCAGGGGAATCAGCCCCAGCATTTT.